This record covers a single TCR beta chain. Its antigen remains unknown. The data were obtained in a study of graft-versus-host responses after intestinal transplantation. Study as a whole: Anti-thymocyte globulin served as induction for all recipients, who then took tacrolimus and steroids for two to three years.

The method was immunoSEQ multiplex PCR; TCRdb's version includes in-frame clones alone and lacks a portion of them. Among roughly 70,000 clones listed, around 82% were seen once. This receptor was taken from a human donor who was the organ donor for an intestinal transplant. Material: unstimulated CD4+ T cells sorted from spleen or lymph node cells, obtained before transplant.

The DNA for the CDR3 is TGTGCCAGCAACCCTAACGGTCTCTCTGGAAACACCATATATTTT. As protein: CASNPNGLSGNTIYF. V and J are TRBV6-5 and TRBJ1-3; D remains unclear. V was trimmed by 7 bases and J by 0 bases, leaving 13 bases between them. Per the germline V gene, CDR1 is MNHEY and CDR2 is SVGAGI. CDR3 length: 15 amino acids.